The 20 T cell receptor beta chains below all came from one sample that was sequenced in a study of blood T cell repertoires in COVID-19. TCRdb's table, derived via immunoSEQ multiplex PCR, lists solely in-frame clones and lacks some. The sample carries 70,000 to 95,000 clones, 88% recorded once. Material: peripheral blood. These receptor sequences come from a man between 65 and 85 years old with acute or convalescent COVID-19.

The chain uses TRBV6-5 and TRBJ1-5, with TRBD1 matching over 9 bases. V dropped 0 bases and J dropped 4; count of bases not matched to a gene: 1. Germline CDR1 is MNHEY and CDR2 is SVGAGI. The CDR3 loop spans 15 amino acids. The CDR3 region is CASSYSGTGNQPQHF. The DNA of the CDR3 is TGTGCCAGCAGTTACTCGGGGACAGGGAATCAGCCCCAGCATTTT.

This clone was detected a few times. This chain joins TRBV2 and TRBJ1-1, with D possibly being TRBD1 (6 bases). Germline CDR1 is SNHLY and CDR2 is FYNNEI. The CDR3 is 14 residues long. V dropped 6 bases and J dropped 1 base, with 12 bases sitting between them. This chain's CDR3 is CASRGQGRNTEAFF. The CDR3 nucleotides are TGTGCCAGCAGGGGTCAGGGGCGGAACACTGAAGCTTTCTTT.

V gene TRBV9 combines with J gene TRBJ2-3, with 12 bases fitting TRBD2. V dropped 1 base and J dropped 5; count of bases not matched to a gene: 5. Germline CDR1 and CDR2: SGDLS and YYNGEE. The CDR3 is 16 amino acids. CDR3 residues: CASSVSSGGAGDTQYF. The DNA of the CDR3 is TGTGCCAGCAGCGTATCTAGCGGGGGGGCTGGAGATACGCAGTATTTT.

The CDR3 bases are TGTGCCAGCAGCCTCCCACTAGCGGGGGGGCGGGCAGATACGCAGTATTTT. This sequence encodes CASSLPLAGGRADTQYF. The chain is built from TRBV5-4 and TRBJ2-3, with TRBD2 matching over 13 bases. The CDR3 spans 17 residues. Germline V lookup: CDR1 SGHNT, CDR2 YYREEE (reference sequence). V was clipped by 4 bases and J by 4 bases; unmatched bases: 9.

The chain has TRBV18 and TRBJ2-2; D possibly corresponds to TRBD2 (5 bases). The CDR3 totals 15 residues. The V end was cut by 5 bases, the J end by 4 bases, with 14 bases between. Germline CDR1 reads KGHSH; CDR2 reads LQKENI. The DNA for the CDR3 is TGTGCCAGCTCATCCGGTCCCGGGGTCACCGGGGAGCTGTTTTTT. Its protein is CASSSGPGVTGELFF.

This clone was seen more than once but under ten times. The V gene is TRBV11-2, the J gene TRBJ1-2, with D possibly being TRBD1 (5 bases). Germline-derived CDR1 and CDR2 are SGHAT and FQNNGV. The CDR3 runs 16 residues. V dropped 1 base and J dropped 7 bases, with 19 bases sitting between them. CDR3 sequence (DNA): TGTGCCAGCAGCTTAGTCGGGGGAGAGAGGGTCGGTGGCTACACCTTC. Protein sequence: CASSLVGGERVGGYTF.

The count of this clone is one. The J gene is TRBJ2-7, the V gene TRBV18; D not resolved. This CDR3 region has 15 residues. Trimming pared 3 bases from V and 0 bases from J, leaving 12 bases between. Germline loops: CDR1 KGHSH, CDR2 LQKENI. The CDR3 here is CASSPPSRSSYEQYF. CDR3 bases: TGTGCCAGCTCACCCCCGTCCAGGTCCTCCTACGAGCAGTACTTC.

Details on this clone: The same CDR3 arises from other DNA sequences in this sample as well. The J gene is TRBJ1-1, the V gene TRBV18; D call uncertain. This CDR3 is 14 amino acids long. Germline values: CDR1 KGHSH, CDR2 LQKENI. V lost 2 bases and J lost 2, with 9 bases in between. CDR3 nucleotide sequence: TGTGCCAGCTCACCAAGTTCGGGAAACACTGAAGCTTTCTTT. It translates to CASSPSSGNTEAFF.

The chain couples TRBV12-3 or TRBV12-4 to TRBJ1-4; no definite D call. CDR3 length: 13 residues. V was cut by 6 bases and J by 8 bases, with 13 bases left in between. CDR3 in DNA: TGTGCCAGCAGCCGTAGCGAAAGGGAAAAACTGTTTTTT. It yields the protein CASSRSEREKLFF.

V and J are TRBV10-1 and TRBJ2-3, with TRBD1 as a possible D gene (5 bases). The CDR3 totals 11 residues. The germline V gene encodes CDR1 WNHNN and CDR2 SYGVQD (reference sequence). V lost 6 bases and J 6 bases, leaving 7 bases between the germline ends. The CDR3: CASRSGDTQYF. The DNA of the CDR3 is TGCGCCAGCAGATCAGGGGATACGCAGTATTTT.

This clone was detected once. The V call is TRBV9, the J call TRBJ1-4; tentative D call: TRBD1 (6 bases). With 0 bases removed from V and 5 bases from J, the gap between germline ends came to 20 bases. The CDR3 sequence is 18 residues long. CDR1 and CDR2 from the germline V gene are SGDLS and YYNGEE. The CDR3 bases are TGTGCCAGCAGCGTAGATCCGGTCGGACAGACCAAAAATGAAAAACTGTTTTTT. As protein: CASSVDPVGQTKNEKLFF.

The CDR3 spells CASSESIERDSKIAFF. The CDR3 DNA follows: TGCGCCAGCAGTGAGTCGATCGAGCGGGACTCGAAGATTGCTTTCTTT. The rearrangement links TRBV10-1 to TRBJ1-1, with D perhaps TRBD1 (5 bases). The CDR3 sequence is 16 residues long. CDR1 is WNHNN and CDR2 is SYGVQD in the germline V gene (reference sequence). The V gene lost 0 bases and the J gene lost 11 bases, with 22 bases spanning the gap.

The chain carries TRBV7-9 and TRBJ2-7; D is perhaps TRBD2 (5 bases). The CDR3 loop spans 14 amino acids. Germline CDR1 SEHNR, CDR2 FQNEAQ (reference sequence). The ends were cut back, 5 bases at V and 6 bases at J, with 17 bases in the middle. The CDR3 is CASSNSGLRSEQYF. The CDR3 DNA reads as TGTGCCAGCAGCAACAGCGGACTTAGGAGCGAGCAGTACTTC.

The rearrangement uses TRBV5-1 and TRBJ2-7; tentatively, D is TRBD2 (5 bases). The CDR3 has 10 residues. Germline V lookup: CDR1 SGHRS, CDR2 YFSETQ. Trimming left V 10 bases short and J 7 bases short, with 12 bases between. CDR3 in DNA: TGCGCCCGGTCGGGAAGGGAGCAGTACTTC. Translating it yields CARSGREQYF. The whole variable domain, remainder taken from reference TRBV5-1 and TRBJ2-7, is KAGVTQTPRYLIKTRGQQVTLSCSPISGHRSVSWYQQTPGQGLQFLFEYFSETQRNKGNFPGRFSGRQFSNSRSEMNVSTLELGDSALYLCARSGREQYFGPGTRLTVT.

This clone is a singleton in its sample. V and J are TRBV19 and TRBJ2-1, with D possibly being TRBD2 (5 bases). V lost 7 bases and J lost 0, with 13 bases in between. This CDR3 is 15 amino acids long. Germline CDR1 LNHDA, CDR2 SQIVND (reference sequence). The CDR3 loop reads CASKAGLSSYNEQFF. CDR3 DNA sequence: TGTGCCAGTAAGGCGGGCCTAAGCTCCTACAATGAGCAGTTCTTC.

V gene TRBV5-1 combines with J gene TRBJ1-1; TRBD1 agrees at 10 bases. There are 16 residues in the CDR3. Germline V gene lookup returns CDR1 SGHRS and CDR2 YFSETQ. V shed 4 bases, J shed 1 base, and the junction held 7 bases outside the gene matches. The DNA of the CDR3 is TGCGCCAGCAGCCGACAGGGGGCTTTCGGGAACACTGAAGCTTTCTTT. Its protein is CASSRQGAFGNTEAFF.

This clone was counted only a few times. The chain joins TRBV3-1 (or the pseudogene TRBV3-2) to TRBJ1-2; 7 bases fit TRBD1. This CDR3 comprises 15 residues. Losses at the gene ends were 1 base for V and 2 bases for J; bases not matched to a gene: 4. Germline V gene data show CDR1 as LGHDT and CDR2 as YNNKEL (reference sequence). The CDR3, as DNA: TGTGCCAGCAGCCAAGGACAGGGACAAAACTATGGCTACACCTTC. Amino acids: CASSQGQGQNYGYTF.

The chain combines TRBV2 with TRBJ2-7; TRBD2 might be the D (7 bases). Germline V gives CDR1 SNHLY, CDR2 FYNNEI. Trimming shortened V by 4 bases and J by 9 bases, and 16 bases separated the two germline ends. CDR3 length: 13 amino acids. The CDR3, as DNA: TGTGCCAGCAGTGTTAACAGGGAGGGTAGGCAGTACTTC. Protein sequence: CASSVNREGRQYF.

A single count supports this clone. The chain carries TRBV4-1 and TRBJ1-3; no definite D call. The CDR3 extends over 16 amino acids. CDR1 is MGHRA and CDR2 is YSYEKL in the germline V gene. Trimming pared 1 base from V and 6 bases from J, leaving 16 bases between. The CDR3 loop reads CASSQVLSLVENTIYF. DNA of the CDR3: TGCGCCAGCAGCCAAGTTTTGAGCCTCGTAGAAAACACCATATATTTT.

The V and J genes are TRBV7-2 and TRBJ2-1; 15 bases align to TRBD2. Germline V gives CDR1 SGHTA, CDR2 FQGNSA. The CDR3 is made up of 18 amino acids. Trimming cost V 4 bases and J 5 bases; bases outside gene matches: 9. CDR3 nucleotides: TGTGCCAGCAGCTCAGGACTAGCGGGAGGGCCTTTGGACAATGAGCAGTTCTTC. Protein sequence: CASSSGLAGGPLDNEQFF.